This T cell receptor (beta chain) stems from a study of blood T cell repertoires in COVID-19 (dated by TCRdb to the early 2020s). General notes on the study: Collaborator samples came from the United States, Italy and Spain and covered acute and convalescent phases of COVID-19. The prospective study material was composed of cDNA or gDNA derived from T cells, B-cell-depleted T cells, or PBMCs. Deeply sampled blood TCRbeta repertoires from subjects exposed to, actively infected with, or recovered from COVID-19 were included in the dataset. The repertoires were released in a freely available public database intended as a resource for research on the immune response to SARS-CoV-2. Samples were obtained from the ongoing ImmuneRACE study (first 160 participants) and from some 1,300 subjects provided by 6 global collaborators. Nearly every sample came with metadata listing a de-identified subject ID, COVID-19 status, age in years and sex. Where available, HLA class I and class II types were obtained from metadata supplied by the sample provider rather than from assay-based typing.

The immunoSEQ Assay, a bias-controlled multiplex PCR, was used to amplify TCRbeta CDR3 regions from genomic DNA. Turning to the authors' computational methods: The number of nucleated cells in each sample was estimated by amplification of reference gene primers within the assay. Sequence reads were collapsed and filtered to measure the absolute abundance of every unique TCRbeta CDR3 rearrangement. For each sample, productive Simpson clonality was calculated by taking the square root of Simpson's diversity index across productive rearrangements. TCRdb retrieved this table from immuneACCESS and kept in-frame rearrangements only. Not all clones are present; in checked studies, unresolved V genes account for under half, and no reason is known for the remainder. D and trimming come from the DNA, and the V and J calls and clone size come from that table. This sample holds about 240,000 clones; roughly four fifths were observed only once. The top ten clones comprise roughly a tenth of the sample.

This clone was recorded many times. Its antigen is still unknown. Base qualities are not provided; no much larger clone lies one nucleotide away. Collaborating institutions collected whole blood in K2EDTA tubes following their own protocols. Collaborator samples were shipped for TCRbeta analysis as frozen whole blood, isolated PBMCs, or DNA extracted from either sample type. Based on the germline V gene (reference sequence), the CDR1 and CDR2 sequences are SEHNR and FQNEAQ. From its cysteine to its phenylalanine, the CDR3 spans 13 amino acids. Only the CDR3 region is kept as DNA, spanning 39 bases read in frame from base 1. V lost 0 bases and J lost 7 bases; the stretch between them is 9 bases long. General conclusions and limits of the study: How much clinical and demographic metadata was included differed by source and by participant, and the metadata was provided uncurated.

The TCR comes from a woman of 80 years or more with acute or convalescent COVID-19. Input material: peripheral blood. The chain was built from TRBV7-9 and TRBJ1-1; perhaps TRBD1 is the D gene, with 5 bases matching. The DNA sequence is TGTGCCAGCAGCTTAGCCGGGGGGAGTGAAGCTTTCTTT. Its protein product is CASSLAGGSEAFF.